Presented here are 24 T cell receptor beta chains from one specimen sequenced in a study of T-cell reconstitution after alpha-beta-depleted transplantation in children (dated by TCRdb to the mid-2010s). Their target antigens are unknown. What the authors observed across the whole study: Over the following months the frequencies of hyperexpanded clones went down, and after one year T-cell counts and TCRbeta diversity were mostly credited to newly produced T cells.

The library was obtained by PCR. The instrument was an Illumina HiSeq 2500. TCR libraries were prepared with molecular barcoding, using unique molecular identifiers to normalize TCRbeta repertoire quantification. TCRdb reprocessed the public reads (quality trimming at Q25 with fastp, clone calling with MiXCR) and kept in-frame beta chains. Each entry is one CDR3 protein sequence, shown with its most common DNA and genes. Across this sample there are about 300,000 distinct CDR3 sequences, with 7.5% to 9% seen only once. The ten largest clonotypes hold 9.1% of the sample. This specimen's treatment or condition label, interpreted: allogeneic hematopoietic cell transplantation with graft depleted of TCRalphabeta T cells and CD19 B cells. This material consisted of peripheral blood, taken 360 days after TCRalphabeta/CD19-depleted stem cell transplant. These receptors were taken from a female patient between 2 and 10 years old who had a stem cell transplant for Fanconi anemia, so the T cells may come from the graft donor.

This rearrangement joins TRBV30 to TRBJ1-1; possibly TRBD1 for D (6 bases). The CDR3 runs 14 residues. The V and J ends lost 0 bases and 6 bases respectively, with 14 bases between them. Germline CDR1 is GTSNPN and CDR2 is SVGIG (reference sequence). The CDR3 DNA sequence: TGTGCCTGGAGTGTAAACAGGGAGGCCCCTGAAGCTTTCTTT. This sequence encodes CAWSVNREAPEAFF. Drawing the rest from reference TRBV30 and TRBJ1-1, the complete variable domain is SQTIHQWPATLVQPVGSPLSLECTVEGTSNPNLYWYRQAAGRGLQLLFYSVGIGQISSEVPQNLSASRPQDRQFILSSKKLLLSDSGFYLCAWSVNREAPEAFFGQGTRLTVV.

In this sample, this clonotype turned up once. The chain couples TRBV18 to TRBJ1-1; a weak D match, TRBD1 (5 bases). V was shortened by 3 bases and J by 0 bases, with 8 bases between the two germline ends. CDR3 length: 14 amino acids. Germline CDR1 KGHSH, CDR2 LQKENI. CDR3 bases: TGTGCCAGCTCACCGACAGACATGAACACTGAAGCTTTCTTT. The encoded protein is CASSPTDMNTEAFF. The full variable domain, in which reference TRBV18 and TRBJ1-1 provide the parts outside the CDR3, is NAGVMQNPRHLVRRRGQEARLRCSPMKGHSHVYWYRQLPEEGLKFMVYLQKENIIDESGMPKERFSAEFPKEGPSILRIQQVVRGDSAAYFCASSPTDMNTEAFFGQGTRLTVV.

This clonotype was counted at least ten times. The V and J genes are TRBV10-3 and TRBJ1-4; D remains unclear. Germline CDR1 reads ENHRY; CDR2 reads SYGVKD. The CDR3 has 13 amino acids. V was trimmed by 4 bases and J by 8 bases, leaving 11 bases between them. CDR3 sequence (DNA): TGTGCCATCAGTGCAGTAACCGGGGAAAAACTGTTTTTT. Amino acids: CAISAVTGEKLFF.

In this sample, this clonotype turned up many times. The V and J genes are TRBV25-1 and TRBJ2-1; 11 positions agree with TRBD2. The germline CDR1 and CDR2 sequences are MGHDK and SYGVNS. This CDR3 is 18 amino acids long. V shed 2 bases, J shed 2 bases, and the junction held 8 bases outside the gene matches. Written as DNA, the CDR3 is TGTGCCAGCAGTGAAGGGACTAGCGGCTGGTGGACCTACAATGAGCAGTTCTTC. This codes for CASSEGTSGWWTYNEQFF.

V usage is TRBV13 and J usage is TRBJ2-1; 13 positions match TRBD2. The CDR3 runs 15 residues. Germline CDR1 reads PRHDT; CDR2 reads FYEKMQ (reference sequence). V shed 3 bases, J shed 8 bases, and the junction held 4 bases outside the gene matches. The CDR3 is CASSFRLAGGDEQFF. Here the CDR3 DNA reads TGTGCCAGCAGCTTTCGACTAGCGGGGGGCGATGAGCAGTTCTTC.

This clonotype appeared many times. The chain uses TRBV20-1 and TRBJ2-3, with D possibly being TRBD2 (5 bases). Germline V gives CDR1 DFQATT, CDR2 SNEGSKA (reference sequence). V lost 6 bases and J 3 bases, leaving 22 bases between the germline ends. CDR3 size: 16 residues. CDR3 protein: CSAPQTRGIQTDTQYF. The CDR3 DNA sequence: TGCAGTGCCCCTCAAACTAGAGGTATCCAGACAGATACGCAGTATTTT.

In this sample, this clonotype turned up many times. The rearrangement links TRBV2 to TRBJ1-5; D unresolved. CDR3 length equals 16 residues. V was clipped by 2 bases and J by 0 bases, with 11 bases between them. The germline V gene has CDR1 SNHLY and CDR2 FYNNEI. CDR3 DNA sequence: TGTGCCAGCAGTGAAATCCCGAGGCATAGCAATCAGCCCCAGCATTTT. It specifies CASSEIPRHSNQPQHF. The full variable domain, completed using reference TRBV2 and TRBJ1-5, is EPEVTQTPSHQVTQMGQEVILRCVPISNHLYFYWYRQILGQKVEFLVSFYNNEISEKSEIFDDQFSVERPDGSNFTLKIRSTKLEDSAMYFCASSEIPRHSNQPQHFGDGTRLSIL.

This clonotype was seen a few times. The chain joins TRBV28 to TRBJ2-7, with 9 bases identical to TRBD1. CDR3 size: 14 residues. The V segment lost 8 bases and the J segment 11 bases; nucleotides outside the gene matches: 16. Per the germline V gene, CDR1 is MDHEN and CDR2 is SYDVKM. The CDR3 protein is CASSAPGQGRVEYV. In DNA form, the CDR3 reads TGTGCCAGCTCTGCCCCGGGACAGGGAAGGGTCGAGTACGTC.

This clonotype showed up just a few times. This sequence joins TRBV24-1 and TRBJ2-7; D perhaps matches TRBD2 (6 bases). V was clipped by 4 bases and J by 3 bases, with 15 bases between them. The CDR3 sequence is 15 residues long. The germline V gene encodes CDR1 KGHDR and CDR2 SFDVKD. CDR3 loop: CATSESRGGGYEQYF. CDR3 DNA sequence: TGTGCCACCAGTGAGAGTCGTGGGGGAGGCTACGAGCAGTACTTC.

This clonotype has only a few counts. The CDR3 bases are TGTGCCAGCCACCGGGGGGGGGAGAACACTGAAGCTTTCTTT. It specifies CASHRGGENTEAFF. This chain connects TRBV7-9 to TRBJ1-1, with a tentative D call TRBD1 (5 bases). The ends were cut back, 8 bases at V and 1 base at J, with 14 bases in the middle. Germline CDR1 SEHNR, CDR2 FQNEAQ (reference sequence). There are 14 residues in the CDR3.

Ten or more counts support this clonotype. The J gene is TRBJ1-2, the V gene TRBV6-1; no reliable D call. The V end lost 5 bases, the J end lost 1 base, and 8 bases lay between the germline ends. Germline loops: CDR1 MNHNS, CDR2 SASEGT. The CDR3 runs 13 residues. CDR3 loop: CASSRGGNYGYTF. As DNA, the CDR3 is TGTGCCAGCAGTAGAGGTGGTAACTATGGCTACACCTTC.

V and J are TRBV5-1 and TRBJ2-1; TRBD2 is a possible D gene (5 bases). Trimming shortened V by 2 bases and J by 5 bases, and 8 bases separated the two germline ends. The CDR3 has 13 amino acids. Germline V gives CDR1 SGHRS, CDR2 YFSETQ. This chain's CDR3 is CASSFGVDNEQFF. The CDR3, as DNA: TGCGCCAGCAGCTTCGGGGTAGACAATGAGCAGTTCTTC.

This clonotype was counted ten times or more. The chain carries TRBV5-1 and TRBJ2-1; 9 nucleotides match TRBD2. The CDR3 contains 16 residues. From germline, CDR1 is SGHRS and CDR2 YFSETQ. Germline trimming cut 4 bases from V and 4 bases from J; bases unmatched to any gene: 9. The chain's CDR3 is CASSRDPSGAYNEQFF. DNA of the CDR3: TGCGCCAGCAGCCGGGATCCTAGCGGGGCTTACAATGAGCAGTTCTTC.

This clonotype was observed many times. The chain uses TRBV7-3 and TRBJ2-1; 7 positions agree with TRBD2. The CDR3 is made up of 17 amino acids. The V gene's germline CDR1 is SGHTA and CDR2 FQGTGA. The ends lost 1 base at V and 6 bases at J; junction bases unmatched: 12. The CDR3: CASSLSKGGSSGNEQFF. The CDR3 DNA is TGTGCCAGCAGCTTAAGTAAAGGCGGGAGCTCTGGCAATGAGCAGTTCTTC.

This clonotype was seen ten or more times. The chain recombines TRBV29-1 with TRBJ2-1; D may correspond to TRBD1 or TRBD2 (5 bases each). Germline-derived CDR1 and CDR2 are SQVTM and ANQGSEA. The CDR3 totals 14 residues. V lost 7 bases and J 4 bases, leaving 17 bases between the germline ends. For the CDR3, the DNA is TGCAGCGCCAACCCCCGGGACCAATACAATGAGCAGTTCTTC. It is translated as CSANPRDQYNEQFF.

In its sample, this clonotype was seen many times. The chain combines TRBV28 with TRBJ2-7; the D gene is possibly TRBD1 (6 bases). Germline V gene data show CDR1 as MDHEN and CDR2 as SYDVKM. V was cut by 4 bases and J by 3 bases, with 10 bases left in between. The CDR3 extends over 13 amino acids. CDR3 sequence: CASSSRTDYEQYV. In nucleotides, the CDR3 is TGTGCCAGCAGTTCACGGACAGACTACGAGCAGTACGTC.

This clonotype was detected ten times or more. The genes are TRBV20-1 and TRBJ1-2; tentatively, D is TRBD1 (6 bases). The CDR3 sequence is 15 residues long. V was clipped by 0 bases and J by 4 bases, with 15 bases between them. The germline V gene encodes CDR1 DFQATT and CDR2 SNEGSKA (reference sequence). CDR3 loop: CSARDPRQDPYGYTF. In DNA form, the CDR3 reads TGCAGTGCTAGAGATCCCAGACAGGACCCCTATGGCTACACCTTC.

This clonotype has ten or more counts. This chain joins TRBV27 and TRBJ2-7; 9 nucleotides agree with TRBD2. CDR1 and CDR2 (germline): MNHEY, SMNVEV (reference sequence). The CDR3 runs to 14 residues. J lost 3 bases, V lost 8 bases, and 8 bases had no gene match. CDR3 residues: CASAIAGVIYEQYF. The CDR3 region has the DNA TGTGCCAGCGCCATAGCGGGGGTGATCTACGAGCAGTACTTC.

This clonotype has only a few counts. The DNA of the CDR3 is TGTGCCAGCAGTTCCTCGGGACAGGGGGCTCGTCAGCCCCAGCATTTT. It yields the protein CASSSSGQGARQPQHF. The gene calls are TRBV28 and TRBJ1-5, with 12 positions matching TRBD1. Germline V gene sequence: CDR1 MDHEN, CDR2 SYDVKM. V was clipped by 4 bases and J by 6 bases; unmatched bases: 7. This CDR3 contains 16 residues.

This clonotype was counted a few times. The chain recombines TRBV6-4 with TRBJ2-3; D may be TRBD2 (5 bases). This CDR3 has 15 amino acids. Trimming left V 4 bases short and J 1 base short, with 12 bases between. The germline gives CDR1 MRHNA, CDR2 SNTAGT. The CDR3 DNA sequence: TGTGCCAGCAGTGCGACCCAGCGGCGCACAGATACGCAGTATTTT. Protein sequence: CASSATQRRTDTQYF.

The genes are TRBV15 and TRBJ2-7; D might be TRBD2 (6 bases). CDR3 length: 15 amino acids. V was clipped by 1 base and J by 6 bases, with 16 bases between them. The germline V gene has CDR1 LNHNV and CDR2 YYDKDF (reference sequence). CDR3: CATSRGRELPVEQYF. The CDR3 region has the DNA TGTGCCACCAGCAGAGGCCGGGAGCTCCCTGTCGAGCAGTACTTC.

The V call is TRBV7-9, the J call TRBJ1-6; D not certain. From germline, CDR1 is SEHNR and CDR2 FQNEAQ (reference sequence). V was cut by 3 bases and J by 7 bases, with 10 bases left in between. The length of the CDR3 is 14 residues. CDR3 region: CASSFGQLNSPLHF. The CDR3 nucleotides are TGTGCCAGCAGCTTCGGGCAGCTGAATTCACCCCTCCACTTT.

This clonotype was recorded many times. This chain connects TRBV28 to TRBJ2-7; 13 bases align to TRBD2. Germline V lookup: CDR1 MDHEN, CDR2 SYDVKM. The CDR3 spans 15 residues. After removal of 4 bases from V and 5 bases from J, the junction contained 5 bases not matched to a gene. The CDR3 region is CASSYGTSGINEQYF. For the CDR3, the DNA is TGTGCCAGCAGTTACGGGACTAGCGGGATTAACGAGCAGTACTTC.

This clonotype occurred many times. The rearrangement links TRBV20-1 to TRBJ1-5, with D perhaps matching TRBD1 (5 bases). The CDR3 consists of 14 residues. Trimming shortened V by 5 bases and J by 10 bases, and 21 bases separated the two germline ends. Germline values: CDR1 DFQATT, CDR2 SNEGSKA (reference sequence). CDR3 nucleotides: TGCAGTGCTCTGGGGGGGGAGGAAATCAGACCCCAGCATTTT. It encodes CSALGGEEIRPQHF.